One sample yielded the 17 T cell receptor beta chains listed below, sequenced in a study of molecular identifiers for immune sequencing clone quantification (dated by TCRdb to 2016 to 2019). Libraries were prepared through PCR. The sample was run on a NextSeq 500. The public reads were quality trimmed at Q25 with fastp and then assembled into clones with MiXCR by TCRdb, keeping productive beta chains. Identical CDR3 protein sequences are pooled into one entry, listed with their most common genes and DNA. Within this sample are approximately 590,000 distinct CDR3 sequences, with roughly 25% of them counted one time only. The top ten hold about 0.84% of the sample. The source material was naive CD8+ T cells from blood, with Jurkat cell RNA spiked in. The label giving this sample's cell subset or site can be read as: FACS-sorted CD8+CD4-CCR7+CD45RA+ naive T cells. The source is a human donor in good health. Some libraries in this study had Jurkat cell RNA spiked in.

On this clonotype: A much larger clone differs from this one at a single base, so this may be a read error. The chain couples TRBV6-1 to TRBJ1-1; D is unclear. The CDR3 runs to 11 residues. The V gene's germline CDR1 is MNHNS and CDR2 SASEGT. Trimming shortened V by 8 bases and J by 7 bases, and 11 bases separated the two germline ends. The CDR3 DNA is TGTGCCAGCGGTGCTACGATTGAAGCTTTCTTT. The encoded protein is CASGATIEAFF.

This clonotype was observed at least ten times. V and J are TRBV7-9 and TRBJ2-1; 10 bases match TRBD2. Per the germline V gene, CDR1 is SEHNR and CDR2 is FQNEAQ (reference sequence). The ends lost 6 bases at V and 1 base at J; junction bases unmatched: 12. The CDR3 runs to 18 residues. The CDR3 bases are TGTGCCAGCAGAACGCCCCCCTTAGCGGGAGGATCCTACAATGAGCAGTTCTTC. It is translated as CASRTPPLAGGSYNEQFF.

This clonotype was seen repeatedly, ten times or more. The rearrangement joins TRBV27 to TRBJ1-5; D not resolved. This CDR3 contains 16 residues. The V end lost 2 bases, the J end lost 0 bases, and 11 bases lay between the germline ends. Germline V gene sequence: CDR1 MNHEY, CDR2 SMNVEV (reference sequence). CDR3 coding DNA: TGTGCCAGCAGTTTAAATCAGAGGGATAGCAATCAGCCCCAGCATTTT. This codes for CASSLNQRDSNQPQHF.

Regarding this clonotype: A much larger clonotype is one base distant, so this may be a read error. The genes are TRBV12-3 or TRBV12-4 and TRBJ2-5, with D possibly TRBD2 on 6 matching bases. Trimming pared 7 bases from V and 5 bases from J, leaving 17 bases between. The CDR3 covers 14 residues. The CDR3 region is CASNSGLANETQYF. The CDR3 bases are TGTGCCAGCAATTCTGGCCTAGCGAACGAGACCCAGTACTTC.

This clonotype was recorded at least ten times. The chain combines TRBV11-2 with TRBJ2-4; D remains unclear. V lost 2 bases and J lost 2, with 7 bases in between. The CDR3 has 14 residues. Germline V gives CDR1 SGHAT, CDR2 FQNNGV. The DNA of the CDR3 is TGTGCCAGCAGCTTATTTGTATCCAAAAACATTCAGTACTTC. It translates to CASSLFVSKNIQYF.

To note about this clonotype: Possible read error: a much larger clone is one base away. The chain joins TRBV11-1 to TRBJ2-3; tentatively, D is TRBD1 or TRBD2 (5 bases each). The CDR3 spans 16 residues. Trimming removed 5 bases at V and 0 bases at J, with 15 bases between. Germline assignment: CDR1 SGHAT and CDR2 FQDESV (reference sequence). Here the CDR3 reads CASSVRDRGSTDTQYF. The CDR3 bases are TGTGCCAGCAGCGTCCGGGACCGAGGAAGCACAGATACGCAGTATTTT.

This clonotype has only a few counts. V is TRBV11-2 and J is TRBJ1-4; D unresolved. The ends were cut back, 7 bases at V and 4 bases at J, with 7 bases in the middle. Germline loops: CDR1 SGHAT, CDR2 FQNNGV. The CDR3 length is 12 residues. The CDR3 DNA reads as TGTGCCAGCACCCACAGTAATGAAAAACTGTTTTTT. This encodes CASTHSNEKLFF.

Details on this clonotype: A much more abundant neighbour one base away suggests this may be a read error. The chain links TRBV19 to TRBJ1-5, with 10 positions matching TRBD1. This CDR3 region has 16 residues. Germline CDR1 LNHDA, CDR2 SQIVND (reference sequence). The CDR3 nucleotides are TGTGCCAGTAGTATTACGACAGGGGGCTGGGATCAGCCCCTGCATTTT. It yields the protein CASSITTGGWDQPLHF.

CDR3 sequence reads: CASSQNLQGEQYF. The CDR3 DNA reads TGCGCCAGCAGCCAAAACCTCCAGGGCGAGCAGTACTTC. The genes are TRBV4-1 and TRBJ2-7, with D maybe TRBD1 (5 bases). Germline CDR1 MGHRA, CDR2 YSYEKL. V was trimmed by 2 bases and J by 6 bases, leaving 11 bases between them. CDR3 length equals 13 residues.

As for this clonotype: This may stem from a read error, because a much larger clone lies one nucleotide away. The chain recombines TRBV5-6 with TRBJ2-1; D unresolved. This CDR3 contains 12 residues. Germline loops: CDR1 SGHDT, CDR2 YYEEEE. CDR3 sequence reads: CAGSEVYNEQFF. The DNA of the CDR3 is TGTGCCGGCAGTGAGGTCTACAATGAGCAGTTCTTC.

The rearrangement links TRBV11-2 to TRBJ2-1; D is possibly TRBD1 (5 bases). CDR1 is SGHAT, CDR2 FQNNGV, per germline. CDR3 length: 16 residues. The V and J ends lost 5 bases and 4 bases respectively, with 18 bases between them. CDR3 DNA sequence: TGTGCCAGCAGCGCACCTCAGGGAAGCGCTTACAATGAGCAGTTCTTC. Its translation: CASSAPQGSAYNEQFF. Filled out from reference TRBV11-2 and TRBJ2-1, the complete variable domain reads EAGVAQSPRYKIIEKRQSVAFWCNPISGHATLYWYQQILGQGPKLLIQFQNNGVVDDSQLPKDRFSAERLKGVDSTLKIQPAKLEDSAVYLCASSAPQGSAYNEQFFGPGTRLTVL.

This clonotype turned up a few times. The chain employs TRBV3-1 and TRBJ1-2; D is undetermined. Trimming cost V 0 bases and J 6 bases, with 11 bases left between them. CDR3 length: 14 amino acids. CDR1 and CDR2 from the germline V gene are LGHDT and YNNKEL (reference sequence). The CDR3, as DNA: TGTGCCAGCAGCCAAGAATTTCTGGAGAATGGCTACACCTTC. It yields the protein CASSQEFLENGYTF.

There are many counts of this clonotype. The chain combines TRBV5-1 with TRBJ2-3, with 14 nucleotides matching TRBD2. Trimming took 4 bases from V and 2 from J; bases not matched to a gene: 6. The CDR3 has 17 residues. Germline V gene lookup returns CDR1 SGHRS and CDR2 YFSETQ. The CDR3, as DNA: TGCGCCAGCAGCCCCGGACTAGCGGGGGGCCTCACAGATACGCAGTATTTT. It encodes CASSPGLAGGLTDTQYF.

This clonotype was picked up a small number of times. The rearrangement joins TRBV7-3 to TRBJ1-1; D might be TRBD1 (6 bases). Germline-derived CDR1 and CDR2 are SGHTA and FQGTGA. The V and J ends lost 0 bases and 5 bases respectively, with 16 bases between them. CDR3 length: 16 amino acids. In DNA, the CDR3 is TGTGCCAGCAGCTTAACGGGCGGGGGGCGAGGTACTGAAGCTTTCTTT. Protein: CASSLTGGGRGTEAFF.

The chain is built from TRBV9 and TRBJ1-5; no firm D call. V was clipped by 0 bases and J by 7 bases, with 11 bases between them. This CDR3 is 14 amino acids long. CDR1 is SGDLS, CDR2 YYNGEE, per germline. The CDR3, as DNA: TGTGCCAGCAGCGTAGGAGCCGAGGGACAGCCCCAGCATTTT. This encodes CASSVGAEGQPQHF.

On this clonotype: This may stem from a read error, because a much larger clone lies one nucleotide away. CDR3 region: CSARELGFGNTIYF. CDR3 DNA sequence: TGCAGTGCTAGAGAATTAGGGTTTGGAAACACCATATATTTT. The chain carries TRBV20-1 and TRBJ1-3; D uncertain. CDR3 length: 14 residues. V was trimmed by 0 bases and J by 3 bases, leaving 9 bases between them. Germline loops: CDR1 DFQATT, CDR2 SNEGSKA (reference sequence).

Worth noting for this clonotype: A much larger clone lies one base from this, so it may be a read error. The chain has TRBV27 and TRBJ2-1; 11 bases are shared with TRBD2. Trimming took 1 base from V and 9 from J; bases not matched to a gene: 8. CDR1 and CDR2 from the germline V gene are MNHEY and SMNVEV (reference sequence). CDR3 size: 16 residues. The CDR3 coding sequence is TGTGCCAGCAGTTTATTACCTAGCGGGAGGAAGGTTGAGCAGTTCTTC. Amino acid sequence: CASSLLPSGRKVEQFF.